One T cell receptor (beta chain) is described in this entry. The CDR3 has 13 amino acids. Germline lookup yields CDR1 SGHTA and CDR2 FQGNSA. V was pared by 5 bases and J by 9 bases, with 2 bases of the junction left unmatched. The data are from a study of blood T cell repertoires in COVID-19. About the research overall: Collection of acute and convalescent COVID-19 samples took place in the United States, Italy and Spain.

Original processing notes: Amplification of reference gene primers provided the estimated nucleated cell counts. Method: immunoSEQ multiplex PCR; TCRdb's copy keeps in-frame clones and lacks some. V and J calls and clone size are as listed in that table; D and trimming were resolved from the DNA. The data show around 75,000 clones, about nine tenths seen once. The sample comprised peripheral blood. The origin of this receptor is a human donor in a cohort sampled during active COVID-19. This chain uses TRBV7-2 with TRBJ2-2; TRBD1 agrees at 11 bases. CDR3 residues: CASSRDRGRELFF. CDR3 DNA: TGTGCCAGCAGCCGGGACAGGGGGAGGGAGCTGTTTTTT.